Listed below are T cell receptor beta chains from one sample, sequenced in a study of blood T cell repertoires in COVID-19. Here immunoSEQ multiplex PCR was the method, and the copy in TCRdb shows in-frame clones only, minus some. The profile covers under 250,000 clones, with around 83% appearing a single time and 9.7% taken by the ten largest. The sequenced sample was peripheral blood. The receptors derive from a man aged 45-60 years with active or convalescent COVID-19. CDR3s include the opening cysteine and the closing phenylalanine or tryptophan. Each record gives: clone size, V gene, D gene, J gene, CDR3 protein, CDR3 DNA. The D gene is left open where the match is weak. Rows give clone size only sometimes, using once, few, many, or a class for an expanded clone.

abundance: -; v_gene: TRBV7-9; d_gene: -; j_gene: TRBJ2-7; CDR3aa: CASSPTPAEGNEQYF; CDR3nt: TGTGCCAGCAGCCCGACCCCAGCGGAGGGGAACGAGCAGTACTTC
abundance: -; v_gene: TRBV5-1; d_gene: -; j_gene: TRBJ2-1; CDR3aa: CASSYFSRVYNEQFF; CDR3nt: TGCGCCAGCAGCTACTTTTCTCGGGTTTACAATGAGCAGTTCTTC
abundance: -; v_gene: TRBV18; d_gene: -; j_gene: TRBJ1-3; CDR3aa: CASSLGTFNSGNTIYF; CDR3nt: TGTGCCAGCTCACTCGGGACTTTCAACTCTGGAAACACCATATATTTT
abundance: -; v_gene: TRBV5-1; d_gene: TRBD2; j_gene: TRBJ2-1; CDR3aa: CASRLGRGGLAGYNEQFF; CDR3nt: TGCGCCAGCAGGCTCGGGCGGGGGGGCCTCGCAGGTTACAATGAGCAGTTCTTC
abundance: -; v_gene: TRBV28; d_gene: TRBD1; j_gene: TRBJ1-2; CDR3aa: CASSTHGGQGAYGYTF; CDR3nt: TGTGCCAGCAGTACGCATGGTGGGCAGGGGGCCTATGGCTACACCTTC
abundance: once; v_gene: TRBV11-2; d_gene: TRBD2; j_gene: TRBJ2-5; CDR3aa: CASSLGFLRGTSGGETQYF; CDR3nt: TGTGCCAGCAGCTTAGGCTTTTTACGGGGGACTAGCGGGGGAGAGACCCAGTACTTC
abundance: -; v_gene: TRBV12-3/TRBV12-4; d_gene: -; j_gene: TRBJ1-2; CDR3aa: CASTLGGYGYTF; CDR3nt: TGTGCCAGCACCTTGGGGGGCTATGGCTACACCTTC
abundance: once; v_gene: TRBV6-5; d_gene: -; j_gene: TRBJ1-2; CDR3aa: CASRQIQGYSGYTF; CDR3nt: TGTGCCAGCAGACAAATACAGGGATACTCTGGCTACACCTTC
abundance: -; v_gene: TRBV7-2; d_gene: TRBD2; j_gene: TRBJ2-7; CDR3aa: CASSRSGRPYEQYF; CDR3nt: TGTGCCAGCAGTCGTAGCGGGAGACCCTACGAGCAGTACTTC
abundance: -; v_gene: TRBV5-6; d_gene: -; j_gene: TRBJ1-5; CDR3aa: CASSLWGGMGADQPQHF; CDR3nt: TGTGCCAGCAGCCTCTGGGGGGGAATGGGAGCCGATCAGCCCCAGCATTTT
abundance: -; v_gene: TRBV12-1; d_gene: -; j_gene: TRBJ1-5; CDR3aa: CASSARGQGLDQPQHF; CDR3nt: TGTGCCAGCAGCGCTAGGGGACAGGGATTAGATCAGCCCCAGCATTTT
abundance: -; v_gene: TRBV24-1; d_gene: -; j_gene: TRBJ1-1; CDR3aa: CATSDFGGQAFF; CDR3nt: TGTGCCACCAGTGATTTCGGGGGGCAAGCTTTCTTT
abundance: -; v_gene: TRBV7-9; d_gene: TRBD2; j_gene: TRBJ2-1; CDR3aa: CASSSGLARYNEQFF; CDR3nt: TGTGCCAGCAGCTCGGGACTAGCTCGCTACAATGAGCAGTTCTTC
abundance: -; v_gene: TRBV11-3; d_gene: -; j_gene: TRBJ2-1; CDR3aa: CASSLGRDSSINEQFF; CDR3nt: TGTGCCAGCAGCTTAGGGCGGGACAGCTCAATTAATGAGCAGTTCTTC
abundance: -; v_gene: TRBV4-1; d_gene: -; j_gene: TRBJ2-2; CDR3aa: CASSQLTGTGELFF; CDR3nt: TGCGCCAGCAGCCAACTTACAGGGACCGGGGAGCTGTTTTTT
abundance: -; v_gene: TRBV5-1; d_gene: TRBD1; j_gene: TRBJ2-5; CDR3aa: CASSLGGQGPETQYF; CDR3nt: TGCGCCAGCAGCTTGGGGGGACAGGGGCCGGAGACCCAGTACTTC
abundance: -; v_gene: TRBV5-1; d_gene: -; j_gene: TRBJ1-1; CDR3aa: CASSHREGTEAFF; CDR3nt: TGCGCCAGCAGCCACAGGGAGGGGACTGAAGCTTTCTTT
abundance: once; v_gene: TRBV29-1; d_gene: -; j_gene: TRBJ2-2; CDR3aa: CSVEQYRTGELFF; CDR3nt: TGCAGCGTGGAACAGTACCGCACCGGGGAGCTGTTTTTT
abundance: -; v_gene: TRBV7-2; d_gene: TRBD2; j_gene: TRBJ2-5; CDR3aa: CASSLDSGMDQETQYF; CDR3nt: TGTGCCAGCAGCCTAGATAGCGGGATGGACCAAGAGACCCAGTACTTC
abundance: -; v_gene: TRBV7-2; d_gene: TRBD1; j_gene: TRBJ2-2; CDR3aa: CASSLEGTGTGELFF; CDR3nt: TGTGCCAGCAGCTTAGAAGGGACAGGGACCGGGGAGCTGTTTTTT
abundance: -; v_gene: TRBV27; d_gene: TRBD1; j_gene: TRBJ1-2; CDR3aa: CATRDRGLYGYTF; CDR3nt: TGTGCCACCCGGGACAGGGGGCTGTATGGCTACACCTTC
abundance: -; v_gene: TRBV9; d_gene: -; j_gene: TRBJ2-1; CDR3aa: CASSGGSDEQFF; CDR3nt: TGTGCCAGCAGCGGTGGTAGCGATGAGCAGTTCTTC
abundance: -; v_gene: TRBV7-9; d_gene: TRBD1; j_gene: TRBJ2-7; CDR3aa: CASSLATGQGHEQYF; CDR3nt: TGTGCCAGCAGCTTAGCTACCGGACAGGGGCACGAGCAGTACTTC
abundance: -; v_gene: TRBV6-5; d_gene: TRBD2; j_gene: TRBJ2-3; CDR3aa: CASSFLRTSGGRTQYF; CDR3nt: TGTGCCAGCAGTTTCCTCCGGACTAGCGGGGGGCGTACGCAGTATTTT